This TCR beta chain was recovered during a study of shared clonotypes between healthy human individuals. Sequencing was performed with immunoSEQ multiplex PCR; in TCRdb, only in-frame clones are kept and a portion is missing. This sample carries 950,000 to 1,100,000 clones, 60% to 80% of them seen once, and the ten largest clones take over 1.3%. This clone came up a few times. Other DNA variants within this sample encode the same CDR3. This clonotype originated in a man aged 18 to 30 in good health. Sequenced sample: memory CD4+ T cells sorted from blood. This sample's subset: CD45RA-negative fraction.

The CDR3: CASSPRLAGYEQYF. The CDR3 coding sequence is TGTGCCAGCAGCCCCAGACTTGCAGGTTACGAGCAGTACTTC. V is TRBV7-2 and J is TRBJ2-7; D uncertain. This CDR3 region has 14 residues. Looked up from germline, CDR1 is SGHTA and CDR2 is FQGNSA. V was shortened by 5 bases and J by 4 bases, with 15 bases between the two germline ends.